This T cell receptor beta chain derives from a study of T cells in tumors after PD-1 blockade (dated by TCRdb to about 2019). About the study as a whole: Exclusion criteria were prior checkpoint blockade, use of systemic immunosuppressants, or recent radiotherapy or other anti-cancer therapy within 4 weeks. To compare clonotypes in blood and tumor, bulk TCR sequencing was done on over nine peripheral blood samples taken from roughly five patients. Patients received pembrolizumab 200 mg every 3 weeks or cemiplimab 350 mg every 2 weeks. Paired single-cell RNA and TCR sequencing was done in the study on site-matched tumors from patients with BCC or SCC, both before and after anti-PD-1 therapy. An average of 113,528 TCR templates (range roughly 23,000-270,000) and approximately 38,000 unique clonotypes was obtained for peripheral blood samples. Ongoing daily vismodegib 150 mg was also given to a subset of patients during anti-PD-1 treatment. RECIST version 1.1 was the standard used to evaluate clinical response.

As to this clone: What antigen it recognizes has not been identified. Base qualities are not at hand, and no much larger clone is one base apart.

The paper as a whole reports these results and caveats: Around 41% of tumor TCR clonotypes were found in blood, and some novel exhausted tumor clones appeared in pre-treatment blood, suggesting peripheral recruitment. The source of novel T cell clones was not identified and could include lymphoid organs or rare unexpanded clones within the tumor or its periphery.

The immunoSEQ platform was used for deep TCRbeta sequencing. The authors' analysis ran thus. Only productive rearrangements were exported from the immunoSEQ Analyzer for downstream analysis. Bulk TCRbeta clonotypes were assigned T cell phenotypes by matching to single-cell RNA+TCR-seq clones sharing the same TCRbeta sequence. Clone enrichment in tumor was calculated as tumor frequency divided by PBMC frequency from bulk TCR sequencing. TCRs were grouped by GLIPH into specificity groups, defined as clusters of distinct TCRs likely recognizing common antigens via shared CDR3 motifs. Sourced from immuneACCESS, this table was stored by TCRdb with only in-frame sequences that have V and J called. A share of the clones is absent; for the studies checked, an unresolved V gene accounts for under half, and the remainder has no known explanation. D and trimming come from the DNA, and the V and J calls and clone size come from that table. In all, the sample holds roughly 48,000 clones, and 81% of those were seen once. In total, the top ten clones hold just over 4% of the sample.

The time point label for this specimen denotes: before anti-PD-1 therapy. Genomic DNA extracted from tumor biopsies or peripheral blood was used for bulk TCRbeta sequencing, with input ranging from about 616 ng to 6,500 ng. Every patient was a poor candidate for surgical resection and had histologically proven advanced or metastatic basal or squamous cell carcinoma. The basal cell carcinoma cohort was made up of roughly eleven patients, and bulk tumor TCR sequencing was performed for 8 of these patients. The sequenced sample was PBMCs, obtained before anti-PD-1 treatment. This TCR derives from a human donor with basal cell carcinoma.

The CDR3 in this case is CASSVVAQSVAEQFF. The DNA reads TGTGCCAGCAGCGTAGTCGCACAGTCTGTGGCTGAGCAGTTCTTC. The chain couples TRBV9 to TRBJ2-1, with the D gene not clear enough to name. Trimming takes 0 bases from V and 9 bases from J, and the germline ends sit 16 bases apart. Per the germline V gene, SGDLS is the CDR1 and YYNGEE is the CDR2. The CDR3, cysteine through phenylalanine, is 15 amino acids long. This entry keeps only the CDR3 DNA: 45 bases, framed from base 1.